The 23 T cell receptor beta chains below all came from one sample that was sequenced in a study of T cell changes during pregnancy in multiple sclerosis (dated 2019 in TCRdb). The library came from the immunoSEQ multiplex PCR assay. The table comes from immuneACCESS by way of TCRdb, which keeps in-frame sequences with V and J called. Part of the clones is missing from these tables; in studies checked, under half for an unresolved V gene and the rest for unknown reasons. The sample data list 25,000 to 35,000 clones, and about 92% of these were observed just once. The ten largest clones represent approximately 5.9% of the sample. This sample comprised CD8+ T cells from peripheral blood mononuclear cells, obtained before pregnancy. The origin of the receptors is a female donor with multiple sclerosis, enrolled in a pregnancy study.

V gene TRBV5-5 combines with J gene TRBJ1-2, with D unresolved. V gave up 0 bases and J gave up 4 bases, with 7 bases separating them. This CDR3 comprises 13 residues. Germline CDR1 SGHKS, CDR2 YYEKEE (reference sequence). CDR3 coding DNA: TGTGCCAGCAGCTTGGGTGACTCCTATGGCTACACCTTC. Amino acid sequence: CASSLGDSYGYTF.

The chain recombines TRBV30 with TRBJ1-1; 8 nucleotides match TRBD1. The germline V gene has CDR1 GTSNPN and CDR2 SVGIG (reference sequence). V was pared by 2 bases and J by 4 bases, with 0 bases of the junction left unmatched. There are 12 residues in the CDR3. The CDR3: CAWSTGGTEAFF. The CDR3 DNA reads TGTGCCTGGAGTACAGGGGGCACTGAAGCTTTCTTT.

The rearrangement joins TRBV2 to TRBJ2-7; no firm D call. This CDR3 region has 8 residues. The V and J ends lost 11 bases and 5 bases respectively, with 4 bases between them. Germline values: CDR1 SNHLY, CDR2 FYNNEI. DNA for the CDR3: TGTGCCTTCAACGAGCAGTACTTC. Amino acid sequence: CAFNEQYF.

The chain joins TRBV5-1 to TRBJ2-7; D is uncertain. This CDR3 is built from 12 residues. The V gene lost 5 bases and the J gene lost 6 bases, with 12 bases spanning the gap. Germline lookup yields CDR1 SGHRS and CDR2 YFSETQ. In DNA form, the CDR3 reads TGCGCCAGCAGTACCGGGTCACGCGAGCAGTACTTC. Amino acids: CASSTGSREQYF.

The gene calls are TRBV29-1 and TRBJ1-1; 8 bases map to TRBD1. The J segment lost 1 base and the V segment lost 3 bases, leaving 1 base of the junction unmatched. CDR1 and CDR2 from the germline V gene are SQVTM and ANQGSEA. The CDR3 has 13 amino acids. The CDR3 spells CSVEGQANTEAFF. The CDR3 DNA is TGCAGCGTTGAGGGACAGGCGAACACTGAAGCTTTCTTT.

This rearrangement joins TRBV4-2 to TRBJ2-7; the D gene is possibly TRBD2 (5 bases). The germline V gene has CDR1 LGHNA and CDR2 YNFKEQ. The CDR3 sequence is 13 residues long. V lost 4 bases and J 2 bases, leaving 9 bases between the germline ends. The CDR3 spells CASSPVGAYEQYF. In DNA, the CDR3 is TGTGCCAGCAGCCCAGTCGGGGCCTACGAGCAGTACTTC.

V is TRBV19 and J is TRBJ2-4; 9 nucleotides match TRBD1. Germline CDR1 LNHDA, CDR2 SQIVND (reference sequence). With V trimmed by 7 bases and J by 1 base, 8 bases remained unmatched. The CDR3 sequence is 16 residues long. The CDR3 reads CASTPTGGNAKNIQYF. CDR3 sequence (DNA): TGTGCCAGTACCCCTACAGGGGGCAACGCCAAAAACATTCAGTACTTC.

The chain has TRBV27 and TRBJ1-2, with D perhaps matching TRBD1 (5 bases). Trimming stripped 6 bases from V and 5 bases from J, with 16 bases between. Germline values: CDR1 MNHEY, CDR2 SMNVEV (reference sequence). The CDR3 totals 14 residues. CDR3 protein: CASSLTGGSYGYTF. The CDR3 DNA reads TGTGCCAGCAGCCTTACTGGGGGGAGTTATGGCTACACCTTC.

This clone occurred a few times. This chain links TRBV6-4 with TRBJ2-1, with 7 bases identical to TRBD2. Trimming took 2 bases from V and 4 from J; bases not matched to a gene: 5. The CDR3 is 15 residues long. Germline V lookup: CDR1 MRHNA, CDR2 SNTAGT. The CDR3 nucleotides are TGTGCCAGCAGTGACGGGGAGCGGGAATACAATGAGCAGTTCTTC. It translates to CASSDGEREYNEQFF.

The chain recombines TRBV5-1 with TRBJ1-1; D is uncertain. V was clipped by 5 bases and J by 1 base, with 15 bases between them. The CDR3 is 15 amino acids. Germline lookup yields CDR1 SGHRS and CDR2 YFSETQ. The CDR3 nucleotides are TGCGCCAGCAGTCATCGGGAGGGTCAGAACACTGAAGCTTTCTTT. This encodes CASSHREGQNTEAFF.

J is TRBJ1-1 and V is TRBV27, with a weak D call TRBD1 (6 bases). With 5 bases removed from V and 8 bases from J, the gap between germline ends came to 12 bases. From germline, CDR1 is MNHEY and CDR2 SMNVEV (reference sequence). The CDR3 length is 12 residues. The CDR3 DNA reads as TGTGCCAGCAGTAAACAGGGTCTGGAAGCTTTCTTT. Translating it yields CASSKQGLEAFF.

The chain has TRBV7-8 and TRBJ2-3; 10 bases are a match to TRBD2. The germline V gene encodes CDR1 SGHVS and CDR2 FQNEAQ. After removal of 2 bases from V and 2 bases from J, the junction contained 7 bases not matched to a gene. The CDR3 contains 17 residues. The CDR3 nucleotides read TGTGCCAGCAGCTTACGGACTAGCGGAGCCCTCACAGATACGCAGTATTTT. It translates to CASSLRTSGALTDTQYF.

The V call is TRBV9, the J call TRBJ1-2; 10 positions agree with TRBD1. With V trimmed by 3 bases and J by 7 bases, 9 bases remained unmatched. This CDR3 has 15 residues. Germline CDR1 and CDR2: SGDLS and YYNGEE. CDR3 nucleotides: TGTGCCAGCAGCGAGGACAGGGGGAGGGCTGGTGGCTACACCTTC. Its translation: CASSEDRGRAGGYTF.

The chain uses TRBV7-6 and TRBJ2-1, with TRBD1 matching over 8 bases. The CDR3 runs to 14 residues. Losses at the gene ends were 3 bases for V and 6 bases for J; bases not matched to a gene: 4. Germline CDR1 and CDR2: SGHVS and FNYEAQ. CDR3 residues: CASSLDRVGNEQFF. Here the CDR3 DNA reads TGTGCCAGCAGCTTGGACAGGGTTGGCAATGAGCAGTTCTTC.

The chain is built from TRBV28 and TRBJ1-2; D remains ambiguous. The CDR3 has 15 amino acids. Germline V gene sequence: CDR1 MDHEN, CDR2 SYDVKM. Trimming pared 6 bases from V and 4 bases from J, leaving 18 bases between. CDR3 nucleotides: TGTGCCAGCAGAGCTCTAGGAACGGAGGGCTATGGCTACACCTTC. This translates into CASRALGTEGYGYTF.

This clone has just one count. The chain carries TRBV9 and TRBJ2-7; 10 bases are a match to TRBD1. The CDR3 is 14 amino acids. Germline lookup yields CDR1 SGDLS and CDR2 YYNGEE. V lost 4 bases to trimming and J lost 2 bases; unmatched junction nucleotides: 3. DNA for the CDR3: TGTGCCAGCAGCCCAGGACAGGGGGCCTACGAGCAGTACTTC. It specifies CASSPGQGAYEQYF. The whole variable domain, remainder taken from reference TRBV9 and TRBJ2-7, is DSGVTQTPKHLITATGQRVTLRCSPRSGDLSVYWYQQSLDQGLQFLIQYYNGEERAKGNILERFSAQQFPDLHSELNLSSLELGDSALYFCASSPGQGAYEQYFGPGTRLTVT.

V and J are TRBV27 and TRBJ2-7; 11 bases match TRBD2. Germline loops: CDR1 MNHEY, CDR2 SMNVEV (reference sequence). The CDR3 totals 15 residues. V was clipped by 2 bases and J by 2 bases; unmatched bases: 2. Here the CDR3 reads CASSLGTSGTYEQYF. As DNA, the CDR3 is TGTGCCAGCAGTTTAGGGACTAGCGGAACCTACGAGCAGTACTTC.

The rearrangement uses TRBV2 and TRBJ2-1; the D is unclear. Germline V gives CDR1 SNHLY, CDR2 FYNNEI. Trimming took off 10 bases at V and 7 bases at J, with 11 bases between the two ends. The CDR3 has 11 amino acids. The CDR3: CAIRRGNEQFF. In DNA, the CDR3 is TGTGCCATTCGACGAGGAAATGAGCAGTTCTTC.

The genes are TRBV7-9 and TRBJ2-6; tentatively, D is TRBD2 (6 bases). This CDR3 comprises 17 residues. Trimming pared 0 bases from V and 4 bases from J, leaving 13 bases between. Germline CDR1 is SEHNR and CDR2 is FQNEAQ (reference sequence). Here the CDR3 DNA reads TGTGCCAGCAGCTTAGCCGGACTATCGTTGGGGGCCAACGTCCTGACTTTC. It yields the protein CASSLAGLSLGANVLTF.

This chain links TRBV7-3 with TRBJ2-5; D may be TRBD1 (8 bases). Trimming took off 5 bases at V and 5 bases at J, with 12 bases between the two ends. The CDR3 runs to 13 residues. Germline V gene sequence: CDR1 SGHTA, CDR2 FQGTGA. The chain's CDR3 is CASSEQGGETQYF. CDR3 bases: TGTGCCAGCAGCGAACAGGGGGGGGAGACCCAGTACTTC.

In nucleotides, the CDR3 is TGTGCCAGCAGTGCCGATGACAGGGCTTATGGCTACACCTTC. This encodes CASSADDRAYGYTF. The chain combines TRBV6-1 with TRBJ1-2, with 7 bases aligning to TRBD1. V gave up 4 bases and J gave up 5 bases; unmatched junction bases: 7. Germline-derived CDR1 and CDR2 are MNHNS and SASEGT. The CDR3 runs to 14 residues.

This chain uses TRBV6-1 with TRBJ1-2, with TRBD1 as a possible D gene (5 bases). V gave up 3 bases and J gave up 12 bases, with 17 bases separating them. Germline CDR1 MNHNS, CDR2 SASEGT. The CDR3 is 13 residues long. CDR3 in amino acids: CASSDRGLQEDTF. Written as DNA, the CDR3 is TGTGCCAGCAGTGATAGGGGCCTACAAGAGGACACCTTC.

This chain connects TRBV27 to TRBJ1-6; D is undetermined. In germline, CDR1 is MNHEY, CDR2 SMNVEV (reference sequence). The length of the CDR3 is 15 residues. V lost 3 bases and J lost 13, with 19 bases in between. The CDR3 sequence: CASSFGVVPSGPLHF. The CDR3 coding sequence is TGTGCCAGCAGTTTCGGGGTCGTCCCATCGGGTCCCCTCCACTTT.